This paragraph reports one T cell receptor (beta chain). Its target is not known. This record comes from a study of PD-1 blockade in classical Hodgkin lymphoma. Overall study context: With a 2-week interval, patients received intravenous nivolumab at 3 mg/kg. Findings and limits, study-wide: Complete responders' diversity at baseline resembled that of newly diagnosed patients. By C4D1, diversity of CD4+ TCRs had risen significantly, whereas that of CD8+ TCRs had not. Before treatment, TCR diversity in newly diagnosed patients was reportedly lower than in healthy donors.

The CDR3 has 12 amino acids. Germline-derived CDR1 and CDR2 are KGHSH and LQKENI. The V end lost 3 bases, the J end lost 11 bases, and 13 bases lay between the germline ends. Every single patient, without exception, relapsed after autologous stem cell transplantation, and brentuximab vedotin exposure varied. Libraries were prepared by immunoSEQ multiplex PCR; TCRdb keeps only in-frame clonotypes and omits some of them. The sample holds 25,000 to 30,000 clones; approximately 87% are singletons and the top ten take under 25%. This sequence originates from a human donor with classical Hodgkin lymphoma. The sequencing here drew on peripheral blood mononuclear cells (PBMCs), taken before the second cycle of nivolumab. The chain is built from TRBV18 and TRBJ1-1, with a weak D call TRBD1 (5 bases). CDR3 nucleotides: TGTGCCAGCTCACCTCGGGACCTGGAGGCTTTCTTT. This codes for CASSPRDLEAFF.